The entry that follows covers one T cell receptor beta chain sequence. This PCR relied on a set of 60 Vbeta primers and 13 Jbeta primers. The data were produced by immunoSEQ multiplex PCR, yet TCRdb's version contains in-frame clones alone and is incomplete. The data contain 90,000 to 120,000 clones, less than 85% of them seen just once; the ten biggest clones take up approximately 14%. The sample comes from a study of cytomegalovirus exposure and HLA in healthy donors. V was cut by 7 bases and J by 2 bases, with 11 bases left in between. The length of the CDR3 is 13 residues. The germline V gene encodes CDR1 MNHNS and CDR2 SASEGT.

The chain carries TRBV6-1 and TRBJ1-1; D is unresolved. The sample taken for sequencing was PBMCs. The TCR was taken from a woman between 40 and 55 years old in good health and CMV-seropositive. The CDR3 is CASMITGNTEAFF. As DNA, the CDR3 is TGTGCCAGCATGATTACGGGAAACACTGAAGCTTTCTTT.